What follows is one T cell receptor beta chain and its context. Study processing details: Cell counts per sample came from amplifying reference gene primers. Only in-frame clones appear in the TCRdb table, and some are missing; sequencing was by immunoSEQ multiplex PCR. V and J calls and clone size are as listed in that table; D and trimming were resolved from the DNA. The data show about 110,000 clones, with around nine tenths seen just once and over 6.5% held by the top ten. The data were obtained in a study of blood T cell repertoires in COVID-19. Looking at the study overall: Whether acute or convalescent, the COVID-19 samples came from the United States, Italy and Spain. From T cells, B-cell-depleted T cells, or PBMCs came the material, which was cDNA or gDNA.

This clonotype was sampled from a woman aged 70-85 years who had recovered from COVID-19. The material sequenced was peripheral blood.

CDR3 region: CASSYSGTSNEQFF. The CDR3 DNA follows: TGTGCCAGCAGTTATTCCGGGACTAGCAATGAGCAGTTCTTC. The V and J genes are TRBV6-2 or TRBV6-3 and TRBJ2-1; 8 positions agree with TRBD2. Trimming cost V 3 bases and J 6 bases; bases outside gene matches: 4. The CDR3 extends over 14 amino acids. Germline-derived CDR1 and CDR2 are MNHEY and SVGEGT.